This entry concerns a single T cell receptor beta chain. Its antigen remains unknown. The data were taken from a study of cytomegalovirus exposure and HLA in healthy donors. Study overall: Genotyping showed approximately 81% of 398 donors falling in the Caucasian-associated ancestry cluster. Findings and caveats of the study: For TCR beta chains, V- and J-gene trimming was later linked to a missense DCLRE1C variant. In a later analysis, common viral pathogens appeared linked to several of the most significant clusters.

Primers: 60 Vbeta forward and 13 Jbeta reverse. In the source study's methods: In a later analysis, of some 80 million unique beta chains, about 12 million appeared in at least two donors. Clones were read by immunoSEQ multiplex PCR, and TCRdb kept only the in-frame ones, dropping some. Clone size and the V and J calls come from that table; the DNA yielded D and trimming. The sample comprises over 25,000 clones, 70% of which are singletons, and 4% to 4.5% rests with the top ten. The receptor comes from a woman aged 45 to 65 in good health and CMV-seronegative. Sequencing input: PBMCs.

CDR3 sequence (DNA): TGTGCCAGCAGCGGGACTAGCGGGGGAGTGAATGAGCAGTTCTTC. Translating it yields CASSGTSGGVNEQFF. The chain joins TRBV2 to TRBJ2-1, with 14 bases fitting TRBD2. The germline gives CDR1 SNHLY, CDR2 FYNNEI. CDR3 length equals 15 residues. V shed 6 bases and J 7 bases; nucleotides not matched to a gene: 5. The complete variable domain, with remaining parts taken from reference TRBV2 and TRBJ2-1, reads EPEVTQTPSHQVTQMGQEVILRCVPISNHLYFYWYRQILGQKVEFLVSFYNNEISEKSEIFDDQFSVERPDGSNFTLKIRSTKLEDSAMYFCASSGTSGGVNEQFFGPGTRLTVL.